Detailed here is one T cell receptor beta chain. Its target is not known. In replicate PCRs of sorted subsets, approximately 200 ng DNA, some 28,000 T cell genomes, was used. Sequenced by immunoSEQ multiplex PCR; TCRdb stores in-frame clones only, minus some. This table has roughly 2,000,000 clones, over 85% appearing once. Trimming removed 3 bases from V and 2 bases from J; junction bases left unmatched: 4. Looked up from germline, CDR1 is SGHVS and CDR2 is FNYEAQ. CDR3 length equals 15 residues. The sample is drawn from a study of shared clonotypes between healthy human individuals. Findings and caveats of the study: All-four-donor shared clonotypes had higher generation probabilities than non-shared clonotypes did. Among donors, the sharing of clonotypes was expected to be influenced by sequencing depth.

Cells designated naive CD8 were CD45RO-negative and were positively selected for CCR7, with terminally differentiated effector memory CD45RA+ cells excluded. Nashville, Tennessee was home to all donors, who were Caucasian adults. The receptor comes from a man younger than 35 in good health. This chain links TRBV7-6 with TRBJ2-7; 10 positions match TRBD1. The sequenced sample consisted of naive CD8+ T cells sorted from blood. This CDR3 is CASSFGTGATYEQYF. The CDR3 DNA is TGTGCCAGCAGCTTCGGGACAGGGGCCACCTACGAGCAGTACTTC.